The rows below give T cell receptor beta chains drawn from one sample of a study of glioma-infiltrating T cells after dendritic cell vaccination. Using immunoSEQ multiplex PCR, the repertoire was profiled, and TCRdb retains in-frame clones only, with some absent. Among about 99,000 clones listed, 80% to 90% were seen once. The source was blood, collected before dendritic cell vaccination. All receptors come from a human donor with glioblastoma. Each CDR3 is given with its conserved first and last residue. D genes are given only for firm matches. The size of a clone is reported for some rows only, either as once, few or many, or as a class for expanded clones.

D	V	size	J	CDR3	DNA
NA	TRBV7-7	once	TRBJ2-5	CASSFGQRRETQYF	TGTGCTAGCAGCTTCGGACAACGCCGAGAGACCCAGTACTTC
TRBD1	TRBV4-3	NA	TRBJ1-1	CASSQVRGQTNTEAFF	TGCGCCAGCAGCCAAGTTCGGGGACAGACGAACACTGAAGCTTTCTTT
NA	TRBV11-2	NA	TRBJ1-1	CASSRPRGTEAFF	TGTGCCAGCAGCCGACCCAGGGGCACTGAAGCTTTCTTT
NA	TRBV19	NA	TRBJ2-5	CASSINRAEETQYF	TGTGCCAGTAGTATAAACAGGGCTGAGGAGACCCAGTACTTC
NA	TRBV7-6	NA	TRBJ2-7	CASSSNSYEQYF	TGTGCCAGCAGCTCCAACTCCTACGAGCAGTACTTC
NA	TRBV30	NA	TRBJ2-6	CAWSVAGEGISGANVLTF	TGTGCCTGGAGTGTGGCAGGGGAGGGGATCTCTGGGGCCAACGTCCTGACTTTC
NA	TRBV5-1	once	TRBJ1-1	CASSLGVRTEAFF	TGCGCCAGCAGCTTAGGGGTGCGTACTGAAGCTTTCTTT
NA	TRBV7-8	NA	TRBJ1-4	CASSQSGPGRAFANEKLFF	TGTGCCAGCAGTCAATCGGGGCCAGGGAGGGCTTTTGCTAATGAAAAACTGTTTTTT
TRBD2	TRBV27	few	TRBJ2-5	CASSQPRTSGGAETQYF	TGTGCCAGCAGTCAACCCAGGACTAGCGGGGGAGCGGAGACCCAGTACTTC
TRBD2	TRBV5-1	NA	TRBJ2-7	CASSLAVLASGDGSYEQYF	TGCGCCAGCAGCTTGGCAGTCTTGGCTAGCGGGGATGGGTCCTACGAGCAGTACTTC
NA	TRBV7-9	NA	TRBJ2-6	CASPTGSGANVLTF	TGTGCCAGCCCGACGGGGTCTGGGGCCAACGTCCTGACTTTC
TRBD1	TRBV30	NA	TRBJ1-1	CAWSVSSRDRGLKTEAFF	TGTGCCTGGAGTGTGTCATCCCGGGACAGGGGATTGAAGACTGAAGCTTTCTTT
TRBD1	TRBV4-1	NA	TRBJ2-3	CASSQGPQTGHTDTQYF	TGCGCCAGCAGCCAAGGCCCTCAGACAGGGCACACAGATACGCAGTATTTT
TRBD1	TRBV4-3	few	TRBJ1-4	CASSYRTGRDEKLFF	TGCGCCAGCAGCTATCGGACAGGGAGAGATGAAAAACTGTTTTTT
NA	TRBV10-2	NA	TRBJ1-1	CASCLSPGVAPEAFF	TGCGCCAGCTGCCTGAGTCCGGGAGTCGCTCCTGAAGCTTTCTTT
TRBD2	TRBV6-6	NA	TRBJ2-7	CASTRGDGSYEQYF	TGTGCCAGCACCCGGGGGGACGGCTCCTACGAGCAGTACTTC
NA	TRBV9	NA	TRBJ2-5	CASSPSGEGVAETQYF	TGTGCCAGCAGCCCCAGTGGGGAGGGGGTTGCAGAGACCCAGTACTTC
NA	TRBV25-1	once	TRBJ2-5	CASSEFVGLGETQYF	TGTGCCAGCAGTGAATTCGTGGGGCTGGGAGAGACCCAGTACTTC
TRBD2	TRBV6-1	NA	TRBJ2-3	CASSESLRAGGNTDTQYF	TGTGCCAGCAGTGAATCCCTTAGGGCGGGGGGAAACACAGATACGCAGTATTTT
TRBD1	TRBV6-5	few	TRBJ1-4	CASSLTGPNEKLFF	TGTGCCAGCAGTCTGACAGGGCCTAATGAAAAACTGTTTTTT
NA	TRBV19	NA	TRBJ1-6	CASSPQGGMDSPLHF	TGTGCCAGTAGTCCTCAGGGTGGGATGGATTCACCCCTCCACTTT
NA	TRBV5-1	few	TRBJ1-3	CASSLDGGSGNTIYF	TGCGCCAGCAGCTTGGACGGGGGAAGTGGAAACACCATATATTTT
NA	TRBV7-9	NA	TRBJ2-1	CASSLAKDISSYNEQFF	TGTGCCAGCAGCTTAGCAAAGGACATCAGTTCCTACAATGAGCAGTTCTTC
TRBD2	TRBV5-1	NA	TRBJ2-5	CASSRSAGGPETQYF	TGCGCCAGCAGCCGTTCAGCGGGGGGGCCCGAGACCCAGTACTTC
NA	TRBV12-5	NA	TRBJ2-2	CASGLDGTGGSRTGELFF	TGTGCTAGTGGTTTGGACGGGACCGGGGGTTCACGCACCGGGGAGCTGTTTTTT
NA	TRBV7-5	NA	TRBJ1-1	CARSQPGTGGAEAFF	TGTGCCAGAAGCCAACCCGGGACAGGGGGCGCTGAAGCTTTCTTT
NA	TRBV2	NA	TRBJ1-4	CASSTLSTNEKLFF	TGTGCCAGCTCTACCCTATCAACTAATGAAAAACTGTTTTTT
TRBD1	TRBV29-1	NA	TRBJ1-1	CSVEFQGAIEAFF	TGCAGCGTTGAATTCCAGGGGGCGATTGAAGCTTTCTTT
NA	TRBV18	NA	TRBJ2-5	CASSPGAGVETQYF	TGTGCCAGCTCACCAGGGGCAGGGGTCGAGACCCAGTACTTC
TRBD1	TRBV7-2	once	TRBJ1-3	CASSRRQGYSGNTIYF	TGTGCCAGCAGCCGCCGACAGGGGTACTCTGGAAACACCATATATTTT
NA	TRBV7-7	NA	TRBJ2-3	CASSQGGVSNTDTQYF	TGTGCTAGCAGCCAGGGGGGTGTCTCCAACACAGATACGCAGTATTTT
TRBD1	TRBV11-2	NA	TRBJ1-2	CASSVRDSYGYTF	TGTGCCAGCAGCGTAAGGGACAGCTATGGCTACACCTTC
NA	TRBV10-1	NA	TRBJ2-5	CASSSAAQKETQYF	TGCGCCAGCAGTTCGGCGGCCCAAAAAGAGACCCAGTACTTC
NA	TRBV27	once	TRBJ1-1	CAIKTGANTEAFF	TGTGCCATCAAGACAGGCGCGAACACTGAAGCTTTCTTT
TRBD1	TRBV5-1	NA	TRBJ2-2	CASSLDSGGPGELFF	TGCGCCAGCAGCCTGGACTCAGGGGGACCCGGGGAGCTGTTTTTT
NA	TRBV19	NA	TRBJ1-6	CASSIDLRGLPSSPLHF	TGTGCCAGTAGTATAGACCTCAGGGGTCTTCCCTCCTCACCCCTCCACTTT
TRBD1	TRBV25-1	NA	TRBJ2-1	CASSESGDRINEQFF	TGTGCCAGCAGTGAATCGGGGGACAGGATCAATGAGCAGTTCTTC
TRBD2	TRBV27	NA	TRBJ2-7	CASSSPRSSGSYEQYF	TGTGCCAGCAGTTCCCCCCGCTCTAGCGGCTCCTACGAGCAGTACTTC
TRBD1	TRBV30	NA	TRBJ1-6	CAWSFGQEDSPLHF	TGTGCCTGGAGTTTCGGACAGGAGGATTCACCCCTCCACTTT
NA	TRBV7-9	NA	TRBJ1-1	CASSLVGHEAFF	TGTGCCAGCAGCTTAGTGGGCCATGAAGCTTTCTTT
TRBD1	TRBV25-1	NA	TRBJ1-2	CASSRTGGVDGYTF	TGTGCCAGCAGTAGGACAGGGGGCGTCGATGGCTACACCTTC